Listed here is a single T cell receptor (beta chain). This CDR3 contains 14 residues. Trimming cost V 5 bases and J 4 bases; bases outside gene matches: 5. In germline, CDR1 is SGHTA, CDR2 FQGNSA. The entry originates in a study of blood T cell repertoires in COVID-19. In the study overall: COVID-19 samples from acute and convalescent phases originated in the United States, Italy and Spain. Sources were T cells, B-cell-depleted T cells, or PBMCs; the material itself was cDNA or gDNA.

Authors' processing steps: How many nucleated cells were present was estimated from reference gene primer amplification. Clones were read by immunoSEQ multiplex PCR, and TCRdb kept only the in-frame ones, dropping some. The D gene and trimming were derived from the DNA, and the V and J assignments and clone size from that table. The sample records roughly 100,000 clones, 80% to 85% being singletons. The chain has TRBV7-2 and TRBJ2-1, with 7 bases fitting TRBD1. The sequenced sample was peripheral blood. The TCR was taken from a man in his sixties with acute or convalescent COVID-19. CDR3 coding DNA: TGTGCCAGCAGCCCTAGGGGGCAGTACAATGAGCAGTTCTTC. Translated, it gives CASSPRGQYNEQFF.